This T cell receptor (beta chain) was documented in a study of cytomegalovirus exposure and HLA in healthy donors. Study-level results: Altogether, 150 to 200 TCR beta chains were recorded as cytomegalovirus-associated.

13 Jbeta primers and 60 Vbeta primers were used for the PCR. Measured with immunoSEQ multiplex PCR; TCRdb has only the in-frame clones, and not every one. This repertoire shows approximately 240,000 clones, 82% found once; its top ten account for 5% to 6.5%. This clone has a handful of counts. The target antigen is unknown. CDR3 size: 14 residues. The V gene's germline CDR1 is GTSNPN and CDR2 SVGIG (reference sequence). V lost 3 bases to trimming and J lost 5 bases; unmatched junction nucleotides: 5. The chain uses TRBV30 and TRBJ2-1; 9 bases match TRBD2. The material sequenced was PBMCs. This TCR was recovered from a woman in her thirties or forties in good health and CMV-seropositive. Written as DNA, the CDR3 is TGTGCCTGGAGGCCAGGACTAGCGAACAATGAGCAGTTCTTC. Its protein is CAWRPGLANNEQFF.